The TCR beta chain described here comes from a study of T cells after posttransplantation cyclophosphamide. Study-level results: Later blood repertoires were often dominated by clones from the donor CD8+ memory compartment. Blood and skin or GI T cell repertoires showed limited TRB overlap.

As to this clone: No antigen is known for it.

Germline trimming cut 5 bases from V and 12 bases from J; bases unmatched to any gene: 10. Germline CDR1 reads MDHEN; CDR2 reads SYDVKM. The CDR3 runs 14 residues. Method: immunoSEQ multiplex PCR; TCRdb's copy keeps in-frame clones and lacks some. The data hold 25,000 to 35,000 clones, with roughly 90% observed a single time. Specimen: PBMCs. J is TRBJ2-1 and V is TRBV28; 10 bases agree with TRBD2. This TCR was recovered from a middle-aged woman with a blood cancer, CMV-positive, and with a related stem cell donor. CDR3 DNA: TGTGCCAGCAGTGCCGGTTCCTTAGCGGGGGGGCAGTTCTTC. As protein: CASSAGSLAGGQFF. Full variable domain (remainder filled in from reference TRBV28 and TRBJ2-1): DVKVTQSSRYLVKRTGEKVFLECVQDMDHENMFWYRQDPGLGLRLIYFSYDVKMKEKGDIPEGYSVSREKKERFSLILESASTNQTSMYLCASSAGSLAGGQFFGPGTRLTVL.